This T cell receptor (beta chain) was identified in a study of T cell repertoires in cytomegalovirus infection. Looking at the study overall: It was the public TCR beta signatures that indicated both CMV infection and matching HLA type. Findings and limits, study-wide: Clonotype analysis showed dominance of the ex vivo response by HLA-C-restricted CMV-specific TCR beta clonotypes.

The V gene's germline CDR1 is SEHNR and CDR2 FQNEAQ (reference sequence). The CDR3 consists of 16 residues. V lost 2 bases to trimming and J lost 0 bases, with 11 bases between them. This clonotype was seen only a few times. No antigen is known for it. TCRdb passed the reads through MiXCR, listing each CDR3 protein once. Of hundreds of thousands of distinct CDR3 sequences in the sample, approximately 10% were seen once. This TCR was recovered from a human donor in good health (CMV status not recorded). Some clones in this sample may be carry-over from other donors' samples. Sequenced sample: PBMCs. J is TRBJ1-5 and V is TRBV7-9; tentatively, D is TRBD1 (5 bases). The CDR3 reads CASSLSGGLSNQPQHF. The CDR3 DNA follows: TGTGCCAGCAGCTTAAGCGGGGGACTTAGCAATCAGCCCCAGCATTTT.